This T cell receptor (beta chain) was obtained from a study of tumour-infiltrating T cells in Burkitt lymphoma. Study-wide background: All epidemiological Burkitt lymphoma subtypes were represented in the cohort. Overall and progression-free survival were predicted by productive clonality. The study, taken as a whole, reports: Many Burkitt lymphoma patients shared several public clonotypes.

Germline V gene sequence: CDR1 SGHVS, CDR2 FQNEAQ. The V end lost 2 bases, the J end lost 2 bases, and 11 bases lay between the germline ends. This CDR3 is built from 15 residues. Repertoires were generated with immunoSEQ multiplex PCR, while TCRdb's copy carries only in-frame clones and drops some. The table includes 46,000 or so clones, roughly 30% detected once. Worth noting for this clone: Antigen unknown.

The rearrangement joins TRBV7-8 to TRBJ2-3, with D tentatively TRBD2 (7 bases). The specimen was tumor tissue. This clonotype was obtained from a human donor with Burkitt lymphoma. The CDR3, as DNA: TGTGCCAGCAGCTTAAACCGGGGGGCCACAGATACGCAGTATTTT. Its protein product is CASSLNRGATDTQYF.